This T cell receptor beta chain appears in the sequencing data of a study of shared clonotypes between healthy human individuals. Study-wide points: Shared across several donors were around 4.7% of the naive CD4 clonotypes. Clonotype sharing among donors likely depends on sequencing depth.

The germline V gene has CDR1 SGHTS and CDR2 YDEGEE. V shed 0 bases and J shed 8 bases, with 15 bases lying between them. CDR3 size: 15 residues. Clones were read by immunoSEQ multiplex PCR, and TCRdb kept only the in-frame ones, dropping some. This sample carries some 1,100,000 clones, around 78% of them seen once, and the ten largest clones take around 0.47%. This clone appeared a few times. Antigen: not known. Into CD45RA+ naive and CD45RA-negative memory subsets, the CD4+ cells were split. This TCR derives from a man younger than 35 in good health. Some clones in this sample may be carry-over from other donors' samples. Sequencing was performed on memory CD4+ T cells from PBMCs. Indicated subset: CD45RA-negative fraction. This chain links TRBV5-8 with TRBJ2-1; tentatively, D is TRBD2 (6 bases). The CDR3 bases are TGTGCCAGCAGCTTGGCGGAGGGCGGGAACCATGAGCAGTTCTTC. It translates to CASSLAEGGNHEQFF.